This is a list of T cell receptor beta chains from one sample in a study of regulatory T cells in long-lasting Graves disease. TCRdb independently ran MiXCR on the multiplex PCR reads; one entry per CDR3 protein. The sample yields approximately 560,000 distinct CDR3 sequences, roughly 16% seen once. A further study also used this sample, focusing on T cells in Graves' hyperthyroidism and ophthalmopathy.

Sample: peripheral blood mononuclear cells (PBMCs), taken at new diagnosis, from a patient treated with antithyroid drugs. The receptors here all came from a man between 18 and 29 years old with Graves disease. Both conserved end residues are part of each CDR3. A D gene is named only where the DNA matches it firmly. Some rows have no size entry. The others give once, few or many, or a class for an expanded clone.

TRBJ1-5 | NA | TRBV6-2/TRBV6-3 | TRBD1 | TGTGCCAGCAGCATAGACAGGGGAAGGAGTCAGCCCCAGCATTTT | CASSIDRGRSQPQHF
TRBJ1-2 | many | TRBV5-5 | NA | TGTGCCAGCAGCGGGGACCTTGGCGACTATGGCTACACCTTC | CASSGDLGDYGYTF
TRBJ1-2 | NA | TRBV28 | TRBD1 | TGTGCCAGCAGTTTTTTGGACAGGGGCTATGGCTACACCTTC | CASSFLDRGYGYTF
TRBJ1-5 | NA | TRBV10-2 | NA | TGCGCCAGCAGCGTACTTCTAGGGGAACAGCCCCAGCATTTT | CASSVLLGEQPQHF
TRBJ2-1 | few | TRBV28 | NA | TGTGCTATCGGTAGAGGGAATGAGCAGTTCTTC | CAIGRGNEQFF
TRBJ2-4 | NA | TRBV19 | NA | TGTGCCAGTAGTATGGTGACTAGAGGAAACATTCAGTACTTC | CASSMVTRGNIQYF
TRBJ1-1 | few | TRBV5-1 | NA | TGCGCCAGCAGCTTGGAATTCCGCAAGAACACTGAAGCTTTCTTT | CASSLEFRKNTEAFF
TRBJ2-1 | few | TRBV2 | TRBD2 | TGTGCCAGCAGAGGGATAGCGGGAGACTCCTACAATGAGCAGTTCTTC | CASRGIAGDSYNEQFF
TRBJ2-3 | few | TRBV7-3 | NA | TGTGCCAGCAGCTTTCGTCCGGGCACAGATACGCAGTATTTT | CASSFRPGTDTQYF
TRBJ2-3 | many | TRBV12-3/TRBV12-4 | NA | TGTGCCAGCAGCTATGGGTCCGGGGGCACAGATACGCAGTATTTT | CASSYGSGGTDTQYF
TRBJ1-1 | few | TRBV19 | NA | TGTGCCAGTAGTACCCGGACGGATGAAGCTTTCTTT | CASSTRTDEAFF
TRBJ2-1 | many | TRBV28 | NA | TGTGCCAGCAGTTTACTCGTGAGCGTTGGAAGCTCCTACAATGAGCAGTTCTTC | CASSLLVSVGSSYNEQFF
TRBJ2-5 | many | TRBV20-1 | TRBD1 | TGCAGTGCTTGTGATAGGGGGCAGGGAGAGACCCAGTACTTC | CSACDRGQGETQYF
TRBJ2-1 | few | TRBV24-1 | TRBD2 | TGTGCCACCAGTGACCCGACTAGCGCGGGGGATGAGCAGTTCTTC | CATSDPTSAGDEQFF
TRBJ2-1 | few | TRBV6-1 | TRBD1 | TGTGCCAGCAGTCATACCTGGGACAGGGCCTACAATGAGCAGTTCTTC | CASSHTWDRAYNEQFF
TRBJ2-2 | NA | TRBV7-9 | NA | TGTGCCAGCAGCTACGACAGGTTTAACACCGGGGAGCTGTTTTTT | CASSYDRFNTGELFF
TRBJ2-1 | few | TRBV5-4 | NA | TGTGCCAGCAGATTCGTTGGGTCGGGGAACAATGAGCAGTTCTTC | CASRFVGSGNNEQFF
TRBJ2-7 | many | TRBV28 | TRBD1 | TGTGCCAGCAGCACAGGGGTCCTCTACGAGCAGTACTTC | CASSTGVLYEQYF
TRBJ2-7 | few | TRBV20-1 | TRBD2 | TGCAGTGCTAGAGAGCGGGCTAGCGGATCCTACGAGCAGTACTTC | CSARERASGSYEQYF
TRBJ2-2 | many | TRBV2 | NA | TGTGCCAGCTTAAGGCGGGGAGGAACCGGGGAGCTGTTTTTT | CASLRRGGTGELFF
TRBJ1-5 | many | TRBV2 | NA | TGTGCCAGCAGGGGGGATGGCAATCAGCCCCAGCATTTT | CASRGDGNQPQHF
TRBJ2-5 | NA | TRBV5-1 | TRBD1 | TGCGCCAGCAGCTTGGGACAGGGGGCGCATGAGACCCAGTACTTC | CASSLGQGAHETQYF
TRBJ2-1 | NA | TRBV19 | TRBD1 | TGTGCCAGTAGGACAGGGGGCATGAATGAGCAGTCCTTC | CASRTGGMNEQSF
TRBJ1-2 | few | TRBV7-9 | TRBD1 | TGTGCCAGCAGCCTTAACCCCGACAGGGTAAACTATGGCTACACCTTC | CASSLNPDRVNYGYTF
TRBJ2-3 | NA | TRBV7-9 | TRBD2 | TGTGCCAGCAGCCCCCGGGGTAGCGGGAGAGATACGCAGTATTTT | CASSPRGSGRDTQYF
TRBJ2-7 | few | TRBV10-2 | TRBD1 | TGCGCCAGCAGTCATGACAGGGCTGATTACGAGCAGTACTTC | CASSHDRADYEQYF
TRBJ2-5 | few | TRBV20-1 | TRBD2 | TGCAGTGTTGCGATTGGGGGGGAAGAGACCCAGTACTTC | CSVAIGGEETQYF
TRBJ2-5 | NA | TRBV6-4 | NA | TGTGCCAGCAGTGAACCAGGGACGACCCAGTACTTC | CASSEPGTTQYF
TRBJ2-7 | NA | TRBV5-1 | TRBD1 | TGCGCCAGCAGCTTGAGGGGGACAGGGGAGGACGAGCAGTACTTC | CASSLRGTGEDEQYF
TRBJ2-1 | few | TRBV19 | NA | TGTGCCAGTAGTATTGGCGGGGCTGAGCAGTTCTTC | CASSIGGAEQFF
TRBJ2-2 | few | TRBV20-1 | NA | TGCAGTGCTAGAGTGTCAGACACCGGGGAGCTGTTTTTT | CSARVSDTGELFF
TRBJ2-2 | many | TRBV28 | NA | TGTGCCAGCAGCCCACCCTCCGAGGGCGGGGAGCTGTTTTTT | CASSPPSEGGELFF
TRBJ2-2 | many | TRBV27 | NA | TGTGCCAGCAGTTTATCTAGAGGCAGGGAGCTGTTTTTT | CASSLSRGRELFF
TRBJ2-3 | many | TRBV28 | NA | TGTGCCAGCAGTTGGGGTTTAGATACGCAGTATTTT | CASSWGLDTQYF
TRBJ1-3 | NA | TRBV9 | NA | TGTGCCAGCAGCGCCCTCGACAGAAACACCATATATTTT | CASSALDRNTIYF
TRBJ2-7 | NA | TRBV19 | NA | TGTGCCAGTAGTCCCCGGTCGCGGGGACCCTCCTACGAGCAGTACTTC | CASSPRSRGPSYEQYF
TRBJ2-3 | few | TRBV20-1 | NA | TGCAGTGCCCACGATCGGGGGAGGAGGCCAGATACGCAGTATTTT | CSAHDRGRRPDTQYF
TRBJ2-5 | NA | TRBV11-2 | TRBD2 | TGTGCCAGCGACGGGGGAGGGAACCAAGAGACCCAGTACTTC | CASDGGGNQETQYF
TRBJ2-1 | NA | TRBV6-1 | NA | TGTGCCAGCAGACCACCGGACTGGGGTGAGCAGTTCTTC | CASRPPDWGEQFF
TRBJ2-3 | NA | TRBV7-9 | NA | TGTGCCAGCAGCTCGTACGAGGGGGTAATCACAGATACGCAGTATTTT | CASSSYEGVITDTQYF
TRBJ2-1 | many | TRBV11-3 | TRBD2 | TGTGCCAGCAGCCCTAGCGGCAATGAGCAGTTCTTC | CASSPSGNEQFF
TRBJ2-7 | NA | TRBV19 | NA | TGTGCCAGTAGTTTGGTCAACAGGGAGGATCACGAGCAGTACTTC | CASSLVNREDHEQYF
TRBJ2-5 | few | TRBV7-2 | NA | TGTGCCAGCAGCCTTAGGGGGTCCCGAGAGGAGACCCAGTACTTC | CASSLRGSREETQYF
TRBJ1-1 | NA | TRBV7-9 | NA | TGTGCCAGCAGCTGCGGTAAGGTCAAGGCTGTCAACACTGAAGCTTTCTTT | CASSCGKVKAVNTEAFF
TRBJ1-4 | NA | TRBV20-1 | NA | TGCAGTGTTACCGCAACTAATGAAAAACTGTTTTTT | CSVTATNEKLFF
TRBJ2-7 | many | TRBV28 | NA | TGTGCCAGCAGGCCGCAGGGCTCCTACGAGCAGTACTTC | CASRPQGSYEQYF
TRBJ2-5 | NA | TRBV19 | NA | TGTGCCAGTAGGAACCTTCAAGAAGAGACCCAGTACTTC | CASRNLQEETQYF
TRBJ2-7 | many | TRBV30 | NA | TGTGCCTGGAGTGCTGCCAGGGGTATCTACGAGCAGTACTTC | CAWSAARGIYEQYF
TRBJ2-7 | many | TRBV6-1 | NA | TGTGCCAGCAGCCCCTTCGGTCACGTAGCCTACGAGCAGTACTTC | CASSPFGHVAYEQYF
TRBJ1-1 | many | TRBV20-1 | NA | TGCAGTGCTAGGTGGACTGAAGCTTTCTTT | CSARWTEAFF
TRBJ2-3 | NA | TRBV5-8 | NA | TGTGCCAGCAGCTTGGGGCAGGGGATAGATACGCAGTATTTT | CASSLGQGIDTQYF
TRBJ2-7 | many | TRBV20-1 | TRBD1 | TGCAGTGCTAGGAGGACAGGGAACTACGAGCAGTACTTC | CSARRTGNYEQYF